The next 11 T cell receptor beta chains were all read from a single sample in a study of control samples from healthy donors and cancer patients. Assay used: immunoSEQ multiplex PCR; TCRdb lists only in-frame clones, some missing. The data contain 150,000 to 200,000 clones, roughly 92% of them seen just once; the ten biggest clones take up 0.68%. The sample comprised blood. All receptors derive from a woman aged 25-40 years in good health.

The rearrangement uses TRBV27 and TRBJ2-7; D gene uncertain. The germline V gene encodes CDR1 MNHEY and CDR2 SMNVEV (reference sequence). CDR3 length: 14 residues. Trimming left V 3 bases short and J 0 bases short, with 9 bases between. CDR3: CASSFWADSYEQYF. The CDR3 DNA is TGTGCCAGCAGTTTCTGGGCAGACTCCTACGAGCAGTACTTC.

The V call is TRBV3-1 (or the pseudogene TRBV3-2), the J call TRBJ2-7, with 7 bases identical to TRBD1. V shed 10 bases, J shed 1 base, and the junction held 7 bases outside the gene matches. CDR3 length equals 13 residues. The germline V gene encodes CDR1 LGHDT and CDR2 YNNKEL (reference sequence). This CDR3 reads CATQIQGSYEQYF. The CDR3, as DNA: TGTGCCACCCAGATACAGGGGTCCTACGAGCAGTACTTC.

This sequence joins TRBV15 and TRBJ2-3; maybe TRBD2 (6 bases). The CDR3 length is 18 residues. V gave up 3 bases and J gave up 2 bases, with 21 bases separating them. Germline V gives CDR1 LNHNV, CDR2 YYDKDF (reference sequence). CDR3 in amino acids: CATSRTFMVGGLTDTQYF. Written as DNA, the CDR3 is TGTGCCACCAGCAGGACCTTTATGGTGGGAGGACTCACAGATACGCAGTATTTT.

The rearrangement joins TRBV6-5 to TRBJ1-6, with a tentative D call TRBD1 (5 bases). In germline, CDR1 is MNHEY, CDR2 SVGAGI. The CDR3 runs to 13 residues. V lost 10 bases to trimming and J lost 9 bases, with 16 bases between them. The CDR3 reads CANLWGRSSPLHF. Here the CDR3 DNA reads TGTGCCAACCTTTGGGGGAGGAGTTCACCCCTCCACTTT.

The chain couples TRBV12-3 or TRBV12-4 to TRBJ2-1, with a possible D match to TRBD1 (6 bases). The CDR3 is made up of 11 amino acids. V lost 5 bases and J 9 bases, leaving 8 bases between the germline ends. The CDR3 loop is CASSVQGEQFF. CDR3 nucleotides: TGTGCCAGCAGTGTACAGGGTGAGCAGTTCTTC.

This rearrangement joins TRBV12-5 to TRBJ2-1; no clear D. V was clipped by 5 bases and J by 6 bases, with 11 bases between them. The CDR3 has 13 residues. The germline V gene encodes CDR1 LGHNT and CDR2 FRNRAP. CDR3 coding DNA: TGTGCTAGTGGTGTGGGTGGGGTCAATGAGCAGTTCTTC. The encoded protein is CASGVGGVNEQFF.

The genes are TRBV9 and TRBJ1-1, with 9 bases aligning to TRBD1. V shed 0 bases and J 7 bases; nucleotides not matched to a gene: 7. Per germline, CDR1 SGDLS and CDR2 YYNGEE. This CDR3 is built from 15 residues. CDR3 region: CASSVGDREGGEAFF. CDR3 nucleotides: TGTGCCAGCAGCGTAGGGGACAGGGAGGGAGGTGAAGCTTTCTTT.

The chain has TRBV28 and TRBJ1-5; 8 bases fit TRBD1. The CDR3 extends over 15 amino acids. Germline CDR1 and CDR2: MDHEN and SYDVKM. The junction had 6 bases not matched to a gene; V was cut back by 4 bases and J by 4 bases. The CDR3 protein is CASSWGGQENQPQHF. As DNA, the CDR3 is TGTGCCAGCAGTTGGGGGGGACAGGAAAATCAGCCCCAGCATTTT.

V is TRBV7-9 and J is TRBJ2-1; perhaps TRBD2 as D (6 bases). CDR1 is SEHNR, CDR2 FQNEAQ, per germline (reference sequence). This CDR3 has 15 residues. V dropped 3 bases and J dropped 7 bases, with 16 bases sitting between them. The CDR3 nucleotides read TGTGCCAGCAGCTTGGCCGGGAGTGGGAAAAATGAGCAGTTCTTC. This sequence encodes CASSLAGSGKNEQFF.

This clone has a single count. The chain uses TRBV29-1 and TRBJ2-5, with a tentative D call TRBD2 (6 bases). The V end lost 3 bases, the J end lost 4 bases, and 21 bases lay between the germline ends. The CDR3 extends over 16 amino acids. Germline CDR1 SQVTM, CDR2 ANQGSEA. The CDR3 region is CSVEGRGSSLLETQYF. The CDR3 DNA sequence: TGCAGCGTTGAGGGGCGGGGCTCGTCCCTCCTAGAGACCCAGTACTTC.

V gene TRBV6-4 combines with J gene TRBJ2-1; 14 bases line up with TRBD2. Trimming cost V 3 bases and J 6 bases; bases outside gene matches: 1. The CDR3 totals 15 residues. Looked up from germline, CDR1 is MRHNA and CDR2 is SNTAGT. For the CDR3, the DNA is TGTGCCAGCAGTGAGGGACTAGCGGGAGTCAATGAGCAGTTCTTC. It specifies CASSEGLAGVNEQFF.